This T cell receptor (beta chain) was profiled in a study of T cell changes during pregnancy in multiple sclerosis. Measured with immunoSEQ multiplex PCR; TCRdb has only the in-frame clones, and not every one. The table includes about 21,000 clones, 88% detected once. This CDR3 is 14 amino acids long. Trimming cost V 4 bases and J 4 bases, with 11 bases left between them. The germline gives CDR1 SGHTA, CDR2 FQGNSA. Sample: CD8+ T cells from peripheral blood mononuclear cells, taken after pregnancy. The TCR sequence derives from a female donor in good health, enrolled as a control in a pregnancy study. The gene calls are TRBV7-2 and TRBJ1-5; D gene unclear. The CDR3 sequence: CASSSKDFNQPQHF. The CDR3 DNA is TGTGCCAGCAGCTCAAAGGACTTTAATCAGCCCCAGCATTTT.